This entry lists 2 T cell receptor beta chains sequenced from one sample in a study of CD8 T cells in ankylosing spondylitis. TCRdb re-called the 5' RACE reads with MiXCR, one entry per CDR3 protein. The table shows around 150,000 distinct CDR3 sequences, with roughly 6.6% occurring only once. Specimen: blood, either unsorted or a sorted T cell fraction (not recorded which). These receptors were collected from a female donor with ankylosing spondylitis or in good health (not recorded which).

This clonotype has just a few counts. The rearrangement joins TRBV19 to TRBJ1-2; 10 nucleotides agree with TRBD1. CDR3 length: 13 amino acids. Germline V gene lookup returns CDR1 LNHDA and CDR2 SQIVND (reference sequence). J gave up 8 bases and V 7 bases, and 7 bases lay outside the gene matches. In DNA, the CDR3 is TGTGCCAGTACCGACAGGGGGCGAAGAGGCTACACCTTC. This gives the protein CASTDRGRRGYTF.

This clonotype occurred many times. The rearrangement uses TRBV4-1 and TRBJ1-6, with 7 nucleotides matching TRBD1. CDR3 length: 13 residues. Germline V gene data show CDR1 as MGHRA and CDR2 as YSYEKL. J lost 15 bases, V lost 0 bases, and 5 bases had no gene match. The CDR3 DNA is TGCGCCAGCAGCCAAGACCGGGACAGCTACCTCCACTTT. It yields the protein CASSQDRDSYLHF.